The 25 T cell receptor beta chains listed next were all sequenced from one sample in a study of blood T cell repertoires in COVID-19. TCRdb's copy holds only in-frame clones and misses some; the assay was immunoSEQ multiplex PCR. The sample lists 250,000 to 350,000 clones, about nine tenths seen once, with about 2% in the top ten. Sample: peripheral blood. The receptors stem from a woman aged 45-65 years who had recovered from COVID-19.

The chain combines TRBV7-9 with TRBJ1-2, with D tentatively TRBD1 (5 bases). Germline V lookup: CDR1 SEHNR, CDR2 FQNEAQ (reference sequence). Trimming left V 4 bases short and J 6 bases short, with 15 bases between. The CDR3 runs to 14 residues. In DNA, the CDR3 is TGTGCCAGCAGCTACAACGGCAGGGTGGATGGCTACACCTTC. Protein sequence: CASSYNGRVDGYTF.

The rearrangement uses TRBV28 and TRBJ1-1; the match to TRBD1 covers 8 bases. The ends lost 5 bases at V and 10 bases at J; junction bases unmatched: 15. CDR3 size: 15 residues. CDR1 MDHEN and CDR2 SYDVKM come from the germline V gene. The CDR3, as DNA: TGTGCCAGCAGTGTGGCAACAGGGGGGTTTCACGGAGCTTTCTTT. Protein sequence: CASSVATGGFHGAFF.

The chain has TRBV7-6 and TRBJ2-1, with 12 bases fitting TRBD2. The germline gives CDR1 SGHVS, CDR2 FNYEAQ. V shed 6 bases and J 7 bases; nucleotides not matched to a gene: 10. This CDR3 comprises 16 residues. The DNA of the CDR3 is TGTGCCAGCAGGGCATGGACTAGCGGGACTGGTAATGAGCAGTTCTTC. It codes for CASRAWTSGTGNEQFF.

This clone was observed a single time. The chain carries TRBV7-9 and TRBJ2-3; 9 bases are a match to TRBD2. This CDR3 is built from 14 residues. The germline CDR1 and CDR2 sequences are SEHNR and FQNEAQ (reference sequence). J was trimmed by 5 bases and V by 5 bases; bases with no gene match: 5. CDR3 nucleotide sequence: TGTGCCAGCAGCATTAGCGGGGGAAAAGATACGCAGTATTTT. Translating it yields CASSISGGKDTQYF.

The CDR3 spells CASSLSTTVNTEAFF. The CDR3 DNA follows: TGTGCCAGCAGTTTATCGACGACAGTGAACACTGAAGCTTTCTTT. The chain links TRBV27 to TRBJ1-1, with D perhaps TRBD1 (5 bases). Trimming stripped 0 bases from V and 0 bases from J, with 8 bases between. The CDR3 loop spans 15 amino acids. Germline lookup yields CDR1 MNHEY and CDR2 SMNVEV (reference sequence).

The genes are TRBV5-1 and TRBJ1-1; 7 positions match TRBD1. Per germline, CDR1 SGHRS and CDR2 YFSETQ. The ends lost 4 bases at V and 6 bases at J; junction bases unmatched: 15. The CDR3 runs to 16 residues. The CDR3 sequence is CASSRADRQGGAEAFF. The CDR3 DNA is TGCGCCAGCAGCAGAGCGGACAGACAGGGTGGGGCTGAAGCTTTCTTT.

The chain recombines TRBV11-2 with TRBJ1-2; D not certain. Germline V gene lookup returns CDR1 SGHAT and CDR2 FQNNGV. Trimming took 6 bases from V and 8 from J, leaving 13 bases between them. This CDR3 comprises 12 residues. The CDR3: CASSSQAMGYTF. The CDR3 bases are TGTGCCAGCAGTTCCCAAGCGATGGGCTACACCTTC.

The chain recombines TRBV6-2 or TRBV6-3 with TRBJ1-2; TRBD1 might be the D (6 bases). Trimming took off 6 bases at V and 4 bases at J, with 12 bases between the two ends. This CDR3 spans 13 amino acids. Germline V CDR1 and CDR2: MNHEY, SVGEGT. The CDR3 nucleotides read TGTGCCAGCAGCCGCGGACAGTTCTATGGCTACACCTTC. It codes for CASSRGQFYGYTF.

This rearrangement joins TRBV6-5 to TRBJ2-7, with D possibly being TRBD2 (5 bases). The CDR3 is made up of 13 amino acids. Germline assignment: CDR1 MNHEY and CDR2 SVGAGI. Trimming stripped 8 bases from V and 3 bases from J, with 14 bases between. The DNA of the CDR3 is TGTGCCAGCGGCCCCCAGCGGCTCTACGAGCAGTACTTC. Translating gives CASGPQRLYEQYF.

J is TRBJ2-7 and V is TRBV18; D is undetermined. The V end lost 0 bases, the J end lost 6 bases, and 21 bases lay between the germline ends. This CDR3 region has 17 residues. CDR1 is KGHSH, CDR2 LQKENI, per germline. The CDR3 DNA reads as TGTGCCAGCTCACCACCGGGTAACAGACACTTACCGCTCGAGCAGTACTTC. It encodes CASSPPGNRHLPLEQYF.

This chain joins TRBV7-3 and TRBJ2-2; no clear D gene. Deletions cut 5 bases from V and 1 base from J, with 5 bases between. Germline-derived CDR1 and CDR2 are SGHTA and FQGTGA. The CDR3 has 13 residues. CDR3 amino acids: CASSAKNTGELFF. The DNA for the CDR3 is TGTGCCAGCAGCGCTAAGAACACCGGGGAGCTGTTTTTT.

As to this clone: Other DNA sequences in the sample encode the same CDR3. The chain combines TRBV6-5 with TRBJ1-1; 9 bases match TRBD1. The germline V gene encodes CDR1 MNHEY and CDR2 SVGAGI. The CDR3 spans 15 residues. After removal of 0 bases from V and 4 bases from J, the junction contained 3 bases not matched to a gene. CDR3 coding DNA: TGTGCCAGCAGTTACTCGGGACAGGGTGGCACTGAAGCTTTCTTT. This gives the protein CASSYSGQGGTEAFF.

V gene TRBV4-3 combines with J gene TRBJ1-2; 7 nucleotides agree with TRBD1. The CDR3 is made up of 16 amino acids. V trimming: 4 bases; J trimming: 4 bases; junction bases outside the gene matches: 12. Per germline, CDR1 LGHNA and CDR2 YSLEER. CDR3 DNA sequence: TGCGCCAGCAGCCCGGGGACAGCGTCCACACCCTATGGCTACACCTTC. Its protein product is CASSPGTASTPYGYTF.

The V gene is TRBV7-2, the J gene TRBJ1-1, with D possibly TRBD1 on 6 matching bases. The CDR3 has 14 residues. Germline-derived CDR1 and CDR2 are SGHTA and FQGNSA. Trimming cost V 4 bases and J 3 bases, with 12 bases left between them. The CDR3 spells CASSSDRFYTEAFF. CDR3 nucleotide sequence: TGTGCCAGCAGCTCTGACAGGTTCTACACTGAAGCTTTCTTT.

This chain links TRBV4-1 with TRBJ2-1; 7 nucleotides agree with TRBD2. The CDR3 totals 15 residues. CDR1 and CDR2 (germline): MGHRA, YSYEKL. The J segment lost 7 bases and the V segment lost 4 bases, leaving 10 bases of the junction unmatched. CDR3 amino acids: CASSPAGWGGNEQFF. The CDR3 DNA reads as TGCGCCAGCAGCCCCGCGGGGTGGGGGGGGAATGAGCAGTTCTTC.

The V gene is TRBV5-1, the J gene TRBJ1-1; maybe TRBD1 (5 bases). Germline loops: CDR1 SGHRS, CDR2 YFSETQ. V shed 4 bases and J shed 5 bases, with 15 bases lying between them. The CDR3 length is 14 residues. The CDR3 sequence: CASSPLPGGTEAFF. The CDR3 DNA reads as TGCGCCAGCAGCCCCCTCCCCGGGGGAACTGAAGCTTTCTTT. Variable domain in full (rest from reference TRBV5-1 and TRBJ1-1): KAGVTQTPRYLIKTRGQQVTLSCSPISGHRSVSWYQQTPGQGLQFLFEYFSETQRNKGNFPGRFSGRQFSNSRSEMNVSTLELGDSALYLCASSPLPGGTEAFFGQGTRLTVV.

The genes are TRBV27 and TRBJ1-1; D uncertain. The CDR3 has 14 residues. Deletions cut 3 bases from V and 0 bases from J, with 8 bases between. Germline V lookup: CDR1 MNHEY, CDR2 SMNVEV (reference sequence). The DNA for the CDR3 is TGTGCCAGCAGTTTTTATGACATGAACACTGAAGCTTTCTTT. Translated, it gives CASSFYDMNTEAFF.

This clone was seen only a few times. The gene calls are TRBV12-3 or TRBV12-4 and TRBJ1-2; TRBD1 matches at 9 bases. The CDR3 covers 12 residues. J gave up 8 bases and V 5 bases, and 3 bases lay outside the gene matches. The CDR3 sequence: CASSTGGRGYTF. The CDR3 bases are TGTGCCAGCAGTACAGGGGGCAGAGGCTACACCTTC.

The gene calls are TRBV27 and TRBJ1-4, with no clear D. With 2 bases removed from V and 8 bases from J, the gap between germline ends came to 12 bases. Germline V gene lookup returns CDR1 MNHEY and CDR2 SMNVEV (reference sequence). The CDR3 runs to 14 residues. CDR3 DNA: TGTGCCAGCAGTTTACAGGCAGGCAGGGAAAAACTGTTTTTT. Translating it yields CASSLQAGREKLFF.

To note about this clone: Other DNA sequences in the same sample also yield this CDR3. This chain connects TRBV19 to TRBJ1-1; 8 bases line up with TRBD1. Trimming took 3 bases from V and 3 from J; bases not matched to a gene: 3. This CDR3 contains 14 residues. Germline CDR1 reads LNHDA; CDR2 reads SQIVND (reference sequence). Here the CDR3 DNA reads TGTGCCAGTAGTATTCAGGGGGCGGACACTGAAGCTTTCTTT. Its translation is CASSIQGADTEAFF.

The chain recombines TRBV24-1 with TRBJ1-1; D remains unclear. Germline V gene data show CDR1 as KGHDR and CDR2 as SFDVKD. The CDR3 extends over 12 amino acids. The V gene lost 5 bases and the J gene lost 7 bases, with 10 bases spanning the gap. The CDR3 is CATSGAFNEAFF. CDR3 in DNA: TGTGCCACCAGTGGGGCCTTTAATGAAGCTTTCTTT.

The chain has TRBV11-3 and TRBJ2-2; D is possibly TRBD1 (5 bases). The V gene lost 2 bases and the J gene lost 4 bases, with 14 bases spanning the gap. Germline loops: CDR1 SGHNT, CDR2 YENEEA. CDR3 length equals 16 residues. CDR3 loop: CASSLRGSRATGELFF. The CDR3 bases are TGTGCCAGCAGCTTAAGAGGTTCCAGGGCCACCGGGGAGCTGTTTTTT. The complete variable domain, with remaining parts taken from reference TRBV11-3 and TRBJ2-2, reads EAGVVQSPRYKIIEKKQPVAFWCNPISGHNTLYWYLQNLGQGPELLIRYENEEAVDDSQLPKDRFSAERLKGVDSTLKIQPAELGDSAVYLCASSLRGSRATGELFFGEGSRLTVL.

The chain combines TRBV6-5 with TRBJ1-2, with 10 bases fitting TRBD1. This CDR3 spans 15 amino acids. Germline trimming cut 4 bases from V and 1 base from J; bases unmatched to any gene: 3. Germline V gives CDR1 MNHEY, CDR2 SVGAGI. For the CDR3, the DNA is TGTGCCAGCAGTTCCGGGACAGGGGTTAACTATGGCTACACCTTC. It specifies CASSSGTGVNYGYTF.

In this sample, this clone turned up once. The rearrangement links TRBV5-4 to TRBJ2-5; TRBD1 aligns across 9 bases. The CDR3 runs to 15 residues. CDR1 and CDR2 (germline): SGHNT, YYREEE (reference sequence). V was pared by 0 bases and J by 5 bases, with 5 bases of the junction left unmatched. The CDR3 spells CASSLAPGTGETQYF. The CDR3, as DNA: TGTGCCAGCAGCTTGGCCCCCGGGACAGGGGAGACCCAGTACTTC.

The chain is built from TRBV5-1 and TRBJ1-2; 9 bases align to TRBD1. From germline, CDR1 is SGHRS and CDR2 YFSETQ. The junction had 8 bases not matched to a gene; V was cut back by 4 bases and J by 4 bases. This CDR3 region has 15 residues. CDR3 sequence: CASSIGTGTAYGYTF. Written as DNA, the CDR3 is TGCGCCAGCAGCATCGGGACAGGGACGGCCTATGGCTACACCTTC.